This passage covers 30 T cell receptor beta chains from one sample sequenced in a study of early T cells in non-severe SARS-CoV-2 infection (TCRdb year 2021). Libraries were made using 5' RACE. The instrument given in TCRdb is NextSeq 500. Clones were called with MiXCR by TCRdb after fastp trimmed the public reads at Q25, and only in-frame beta chains were retained. Each record represents a unique CDR3 protein, reported with the most common genes and DNA among its rows. Within this sample are tens of thousands of distinct CDR3 sequences, with around 3.5% of them counted one time only. The ten largest clones add up to 4.5% to 6% of the sample. The sequenced material came from whole blood. These TCRs come from an adult who was a healthcare worker with PCR-confirmed SARS-CoV-2 infection or an uninfected control (not recorded which).

This clonotype appeared many times. The V and J genes are TRBV20-1 and TRBJ2-2; 7 positions match TRBD2. The germline V gene has CDR1 DFQATT and CDR2 SNEGSKA (reference sequence). This CDR3 comprises 16 residues. The V gene end was trimmed by 0 bases and the J gene end by 1 base; junction bases not matched to a gene: 5. The CDR3 DNA sequence: TGCAGTGCTAGAGACGGGGCGGGAGAGAACACCGGGGAGCTGTTTTTT. Translated, it gives CSARDGAGENTGELFF.

This clonotype was counted at least ten times. The chain links TRBV10-3 to TRBJ2-3; unclear D gene. Trimming cost V 4 bases and J 3 bases, with 5 bases left between them. Germline V gene data show CDR1 as ENHRY and CDR2 as SYGVKD. This CDR3 has 12 residues. The CDR3 is CAISVETDTQYF. The CDR3 DNA is TGTGCCATCAGTGTCGAGACAGATACGCAGTATTTT.

This clonotype qualifies as medium-sized. The V gene is TRBV28, the J gene TRBJ1-3; D is unresolved. The germline V gene has CDR1 MDHEN and CDR2 SYDVKM. Trimming took 4 bases from V and 5 from J, leaving 12 bases between them. The CDR3 is made up of 14 amino acids. This CDR3 reads CASSYSTDRNTIYF. CDR3 bases: TGTGCCAGCAGTTACTCGACGGATAGAAACACCATATATTTT.

This clonotype has a count of ten or more. The chain recombines TRBV20-1 with TRBJ2-7, with D perhaps matching TRBD1 or TRBD2 (5 bases each). The germline V gene encodes CDR1 DFQATT and CDR2 SNEGSKA (reference sequence). V shed 1 base and J shed 5 bases, with 9 bases lying between them. The CDR3 spans 12 residues. The CDR3 region has the DNA TGCAGTGCTAGAGGGGACGGGAACGAGCAGTACTTC. Amino acids: CSARGDGNEQYF.

This clonotype was detected ten times or more. V gene TRBV20-1 combines with J gene TRBJ2-3; possible D gene TRBD2, 6 bases. This CDR3 has 15 residues. Trimming took 0 bases from V and 0 from J, leaving 10 bases between them. CDR1 and CDR2 (germline): DFQATT, SNEGSKA (reference sequence). CDR3 region: CSARETSRSTDTQYF. Written as DNA, the CDR3 is TGCAGTGCTAGAGAAACTAGCAGGAGCACAGATACGCAGTATTTT.

The count of this clonotype is one. Here the CDR3 DNA reads TGTGCCAGCAGTGAATACGTCTCCTACGAGCAGTACTTC. Translation: CASSEYVSYEQYF. The V call is TRBV6-1, the J call TRBJ2-7; no clear D. Germline V CDR1 and CDR2: MNHNS, SASEGT. The CDR3 has 13 residues. V dropped 2 bases and J dropped 0 bases, with 5 bases sitting between them.

This clonotype came up many times. The rearrangement uses TRBV5-1 and TRBJ2-4; D is possibly TRBD2 (6 bases). The germline V gene has CDR1 SGHRS and CDR2 YFSETQ. The CDR3 has 14 residues. Trimming pared 0 bases from V and 5 bases from J, leaving 9 bases between. The CDR3: CASSLGGGENIQYF. The CDR3 DNA sequence: TGCGCCAGCAGCTTGGGAGGAGGGGAAAACATTCAGTACTTC.

The V call is TRBV5-1, the J call TRBJ2-7; no reliable D call. Germline CDR1 is SGHRS and CDR2 is YFSETQ. With 3 bases removed from V and 3 bases from J, the gap between germline ends came to 13 bases. CDR3 length equals 14 residues. CDR3 nucleotides: TGCGCCAGCAGCTCGACATATGGCAGCTACGAGCAGTACTTC. It codes for CASSSTYGSYEQYF.

This clonotype was recorded many times. The rearrangement joins TRBV4-1 to TRBJ1-1; D is possibly TRBD1 (5 bases). CDR3 size: 15 residues. Trimming stripped 1 base from V and 0 bases from J, with 9 bases between. Germline lookup yields CDR1 MGHRA and CDR2 YSYEKL. In nucleotides, the CDR3 is TGCGCCAGCAGCCAAGCAGGGAATATGAACACTGAAGCTTTCTTT. Its translation: CASSQAGNMNTEAFF.

A remark on this clonotype: A much larger clone sits a single nucleotide away, making a read error possible. J is TRBJ2-4 and V is TRBV30, with D perhaps TRBD1 or TRBD2 (5 bases each). The CDR3 runs 15 residues. Looked up from germline, CDR1 is GTSNPN and CDR2 is SVGIG (reference sequence). V was clipped by 2 bases and J by 2 bases, with 13 bases between them. The CDR3 DNA is TGTGCCTGGAGTCAGGGACCGGTGACCAAAAACATTCAGTACTTC. This codes for CAWSQGPVTKNIQYF.

In its sample, this clonotype was seen many times. The V gene is TRBV4-3, the J gene TRBJ2-3, with 8 bases aligning to TRBD1. The V segment lost 3 bases and the J segment 6 bases; nucleotides outside the gene matches: 11. Germline V gene data show CDR1 as LGHNA and CDR2 as YSLEER. This CDR3 has 16 residues. CDR3 sequence: CASSQLLRTGWDTQYF. The CDR3 DNA follows: TGCGCCAGCAGCCAGCTCTTACGGACAGGGTGGGATACGCAGTATTTT.

This clonotype occurred a few times. V usage is TRBV11-2 and J usage is TRBJ2-3, with 7 bases fitting TRBD2. Trimming removed 1 base from V and 3 bases from J; junction bases left unmatched: 7. The CDR3 loop spans 16 amino acids. Germline V lookup: CDR1 SGHAT, CDR2 FQNNGV. The CDR3: CASSLGAGGMTDTQYF. CDR3 DNA: TGTGCCAGCAGCTTAGGGGCCGGGGGGATGACAGATACGCAGTATTTT.

This clonotype is judged medium-sized (0.01 to 0.1%). The V gene is TRBV28, the J gene TRBJ1-4; TRBD1 agrees at 7 bases. CDR1 is MDHEN and CDR2 is SYDVKM in the germline V gene. The CDR3 extends over 13 amino acids. Trimming cost V 6 bases and J 6 bases; bases outside gene matches: 4. The CDR3 DNA is TGTGCCAGCAGGGACGACAGGGATGAAAAACTGTTTTTT. It yields the protein CASRDDRDEKLFF.

This clonotype showed up many times. The rearrangement joins TRBV7-9 to TRBJ1-5; D gene unclear. The V end lost 0 bases, the J end lost 6 bases, and 3 bases lay between the germline ends. This CDR3 region has 12 residues. Germline V lookup: CDR1 SEHNR, CDR2 FQNEAQ (reference sequence). CDR3: CASSLASQPQHF. In DNA form, the CDR3 reads TGTGCCAGCAGCTTAGCTTCTCAGCCCCAGCATTTT.

The table lists this clonotype with many counts. This chain uses TRBV30 with TRBJ1-5; D is ambiguous. V lost 0 bases and J 2 bases, leaving 8 bases between the germline ends. CDR3 length equals 14 residues. CDR1 is GTSNPN, CDR2 SVGIG, per germline (reference sequence). In DNA form, the CDR3 reads TGTGCCTGGAGTGTTGGTGGGGGCAATCAGCCCCAGCATTTT. The encoded protein is CAWSVGGGNQPQHF.

This clonotype has more than one count but fewer than ten. The rearrangement uses TRBV6-2 or TRBV6-3 and TRBJ2-7; no definite D call. V lost 8 bases and J 0 bases, leaving 5 bases between the germline ends. In germline, CDR1 is MNHEY, CDR2 SVGEGT. The CDR3 runs 11 residues. The CDR3 loop is CASGVSYEQYF. CDR3 in DNA: TGTGCCAGCGGGGTCTCCTACGAGCAGTACTTC.

This clonotype was detected a few times. The chain recombines TRBV7-2 with TRBJ2-7; TRBD1 or TRBD2 may be the D gene (5 bases each). This CDR3 is built from 14 residues. Germline CDR1 is SGHTA and CDR2 is FQGNSA. V dropped 4 bases and J dropped 2 bases, with 12 bases sitting between them. CDR3 sequence (DNA): TGTGCCAGCAGCTCGCAGGGACCCGCCTACGAGCAGTACTTC. Translating it yields CASSSQGPAYEQYF.

This clonotype came up a few times. The CDR3, as DNA: TGTGCCAGCAGCCGGACAGGGGCCTACAATGAGCAGTTCTTC. Translation gives CASSRTGAYNEQFF. The chain uses TRBV11-2 and TRBJ2-1; 9 bases are shared with TRBD1. CDR3 length equals 14 residues. V lost 5 bases and J lost 2; bases outside the gene matches: 1. CDR1 SGHAT and CDR2 FQNNGV come from the germline V gene.

The table lists this clonotype with many counts. The chain uses TRBV19 and TRBJ2-5; D gene unclear. With 5 bases removed from V and 0 bases from J, the gap between germline ends came to 10 bases. The germline V gene has CDR1 LNHDA and CDR2 SQIVND (reference sequence). The CDR3 has 14 amino acids. CDR3 in DNA: TGTGCCAGTAGTCTCGCCCAAAACCAAGAGACCCAGTACTTC. This codes for CASSLAQNQETQYF.

This clonotype was counted many times. The genes are TRBV10-2 and TRBJ2-3; D ambiguous. The CDR3 runs to 15 residues. Germline lookup yields CDR1 WSHSY and CDR2 SAAADI. The V and J ends lost 3 bases and 2 bases respectively, with 12 bases between them. CDR3 amino acids: CASSESEGFTDTQYF. CDR3 sequence (DNA): TGCGCCAGCAGTGAAAGCGAAGGGTTCACAGATACGCAGTATTTT.

This clonotype was observed many times. The gene calls are TRBV7-3 and TRBJ2-5, with D maybe TRBD2 (6 bases). This CDR3 comprises 14 residues. V was shortened by 2 bases and J by 4 bases, with 11 bases between the two germline ends. Germline V gene sequence: CDR1 SGHTA, CDR2 FQGTGA. This chain's CDR3 is CASSLAGFGETQYF. The CDR3 DNA reads as TGTGCCAGCAGCTTAGCGGGATTCGGAGAGACCCAGTACTTC.

This clonotype was picked up one time. The chain links TRBV10-2 to TRBJ2-3; possibly TRBD2 for D (6 bases). The length of the CDR3 is 13 residues. V was pared by 7 bases and J by 5 bases, with 13 bases between. Germline values: CDR1 WSHSY, CDR2 SAAADI. The CDR3 DNA is TGCGCCAGCATACCGGGAGTGAGAGATACGCAGTATTTT. Its protein is CASIPGVRDTQYF.

At least ten counts were recorded for this clonotype. The rearrangement links TRBV20-1 to TRBJ2-1; TRBD2 matches 8 bases. This CDR3 spans 14 amino acids. The J segment lost 8 bases and the V segment lost 2 bases, leaving 8 bases of the junction unmatched. Germline V lookup: CDR1 DFQATT, CDR2 SNEGSKA (reference sequence). The CDR3, as DNA: TGCAGTGCTAGAAATAGCGGGAACTCCGATGAGCAGTTCTTC. Protein product: CSARNSGNSDEQFF.

The V and J genes are TRBV9 and TRBJ2-7; tentative D call: TRBD1 (6 bases). The germline V and J ends were trimmed by 3 bases and 1 base, with 14 bases remaining between them. The CDR3 contains 15 residues. Germline V lookup: CDR1 SGDLS, CDR2 YYNGEE. As DNA, the CDR3 is TGTGCCAGCAGCGCCCGAGGGGGAGCTTCCTACGAGCAGTACTTC. Its translation is CASSARGGASYEQYF.

This clonotype was detected ten times or more. The chain joins TRBV5-1 to TRBJ2-3; 9 nucleotides align to TRBD1. The J segment lost 6 bases and the V segment lost 2 bases, leaving 7 bases of the junction unmatched. CDR1 is SGHRS and CDR2 is YFSETQ in the germline V gene. The CDR3 runs to 15 residues. The CDR3 coding sequence is TGCGCCAGCAGCTTTCCGGGACAGGGCGGCGATACGCAGTATTTT. Its protein is CASSFPGQGGDTQYF.

Many counts were recorded for this clonotype. The chain carries TRBV7-9 and TRBJ1-1; D not resolved. Germline V gives CDR1 SEHNR, CDR2 FQNEAQ (reference sequence). This CDR3 is built from 12 residues. Trimming removed 6 bases from V and 7 bases from J, with 12 bases in between. The CDR3 loop reads CASRSPSSEAFF. CDR3 in DNA: TGTGCCAGCAGATCCCCTAGTAGTGAAGCTTTCTTT. Full variable domain (rest looked up from reference TRBV7-9 and TRBJ1-1): DTGVSQNPRHKITKRGQNVTFRCDPISEHNRLYWYRQTLGQGPEFLTYFQNEAQLEKSRLLSDRFSAERPKGSFSTLEIQRTEQGDSAMYLCASRSPSSEAFFGQGTRLTVV.

In this sample, this clonotype turned up many times. The J gene is TRBJ2-7, the V gene TRBV27; D possibly corresponds to TRBD2 (5 bases). The germline V and J ends were trimmed by 2 bases and 6 bases, with 14 bases remaining between them. CDR1 is MNHEY, CDR2 SMNVEV, per germline (reference sequence). There are 14 residues in the CDR3. CDR3 loop: CASSLIRGSSEQYF. CDR3 DNA sequence: TGTGCCAGCAGTTTAATTCGGGGATCGAGCGAGCAGTACTTC.

At least ten counts were recorded for this clonotype. The chain links TRBV20-1 to TRBJ1-2; tentative D call: TRBD1 (6 bases). V was pared by 6 bases and J by 3 bases, with 17 bases between. CDR3 length: 14 amino acids. Germline V gives CDR1 DFQATT, CDR2 SNEGSKA (reference sequence). CDR3 protein: CSAVTQGGDYGYTF. The CDR3, as DNA: TGCAGTGCGGTGACACAGGGAGGCGACTATGGCTACACCTTC.

The rearrangement joins TRBV6-5 to TRBJ2-1, with D unresolved. V gave up 5 bases and J gave up 6 bases, with 14 bases separating them. The CDR3 contains 14 residues. Germline values: CDR1 MNHEY, CDR2 SVGAGI. The CDR3: CASSPRQISNEQFF. CDR3 sequence (DNA): TGTGCCAGCAGTCCCCGGCAGATTTCCAATGAGCAGTTCTTC.

This clonotype was counted a few times. The chain is built from TRBV27 and TRBJ1-2; 7 bases align to TRBD1. The CDR3 has 13 amino acids. Germline CDR1 MNHEY, CDR2 SMNVEV (reference sequence). J was trimmed by 4 bases and V by 2 bases; bases with no gene match: 1. Written as DNA, the CDR3 is TGTGCCAGCAGTTTAGGACAGGCCTATGGCTACACCTTC. Protein: CASSLGQAYGYTF.